These 19 T cell receptor beta chains were sequenced from one sample in a study of CD8 T cells in Susac syndrome. Reverse transcription used about 0.5 to 1 ug RNA and random hexamers. MiXCR, applied by TCRdb to the immunoSEQ multiplex PCR reads, yields one record per CDR3 protein. The table has 200,000 to 300,000 distinct CDR3 sequences, 90% to 96% seen once. Sequenced input: CD4+ T cells from PBMCs. The receptors here all came from a human donor with Susac syndrome.

The genes are TRBV6-6 and TRBJ2-7, with 7 bases identical to TRBD2. The germline gives CDR1 MNHNY, CDR2 SVGAGI (reference sequence). Unmatched junction bases numbered 11, after V lost 6 bases and J lost 9 bases. The CDR3 extends over 13 amino acids. The CDR3 is CASSPGLVVRQYF. CDR3 coding DNA: TGTGCCAGCAGCCCCGGACTAGTTGTCAGGCAGTACTTC.

The chain links TRBV4-1 to TRBJ2-7, with D possibly TRBD1 on 5 matching bases. V gave up 6 bases and J gave up 3 bases, with 18 bases separating them. The CDR3 consists of 15 residues. Germline V CDR1 and CDR2: MGHRA, YSYEKL. CDR3 in DNA: TGCGCCAGCAGTCTGGGCGAGAGCGACAGCTACGAGCAGTACTTC. Translating gives CASSLGESDSYEQYF.

The genes are TRBV20-1 and TRBJ2-1; D is possibly TRBD2 (6 bases). The CDR3 consists of 14 residues. The germline gives CDR1 DFQATT, CDR2 SNEGSKA (reference sequence). Trimming cost V 1 base and J 1 base, with 8 bases left between them. CDR3 sequence: CSARAGASYNEQFF. CDR3 sequence (DNA): TGCAGTGCTAGAGCGGGAGCTTCCTACAATGAGCAGTTCTTC.

This chain uses TRBV2 with TRBJ2-3, with D possibly being TRBD2 (5 bases). Germline V gene lookup returns CDR1 SNHLY and CDR2 FYNNEI. Trimming removed 8 bases from V and 12 bases from J, with 15 bases in between. The CDR3 runs 11 residues. The CDR3 sequence: CASHLAKSQYF. The CDR3 DNA sequence: TGTGCCAGCCATTTAGCGAAATCACAGTATTTT.

This clonotype was picked up one time. V gene TRBV12-3 or TRBV12-4 combines with J gene TRBJ1-1; weak D call: TRBD1 (5 bases). The CDR3 runs to 14 residues. Between the trimmed V and J ends, which lost 3 bases and 6 bases, there was a span of 14 bases. CDR3 DNA: TGTGCCAGCAGTTTTGGGGGGAAAGGGGCTGAAGCTTTCTTT. Residues: CASSFGGKGAEAFF.

The rearrangement links TRBV6-6 to TRBJ2-3; D gene ambiguous. V was shortened by 2 bases and J by 1 base, with 7 bases between the two germline ends. This CDR3 comprises 14 residues. Germline CDR1 reads MNHNY; CDR2 reads SVGAGI (reference sequence). In nucleotides, the CDR3 is TGTGCCAGCAGTTACAGGGCACGCACAGATACGCAGTATTTT. Translated: CASSYRARTDTQYF.

The chain combines TRBV7-8 with TRBJ2-6; 10 bases line up with TRBD1. The trim removed 1 base at V and 0 bases at J, leaving 3 bases unmatched. This CDR3 has 18 amino acids. Germline V gene data show CDR1 as SGHVS and CDR2 as FQNEAQ. Written as DNA, the CDR3 is TGTGCCAGCAGCTTAGGACAGGGGGCTAGCTCTGGGGCCAACGTCCTGACTTTC. As protein: CASSLGQGASSGANVLTF.

The genes are TRBV27 and TRBJ2-7, with D perhaps matching TRBD1 or TRBD2 (7 bases each). The CDR3 extends over 15 amino acids. Trimming took 3 bases from V and 6 from J, leaving 18 bases between them. Looked up from germline, CDR1 is MNHEY and CDR2 is SMNVEV (reference sequence). CDR3 sequence reads: CASSFTTQGGREQYF. CDR3 bases: TGTGCCAGCAGTTTTACGACGCAGGGGGGGCGCGAGCAGTACTTC.

The rearrangement links TRBV20-1 to TRBJ2-3, with D perhaps TRBD1 or TRBD2 (5 bases each). Germline CDR1 and CDR2: DFQATT and SNEGSKA (reference sequence). V lost 6 bases and J 4 bases, leaving 17 bases between the germline ends. CDR3 length: 14 amino acids. The CDR3 loop reads CSAVGLAEADTQYF. The CDR3 DNA follows: TGCAGTGCAGTGGGGCTAGCAGAAGCAGATACGCAGTATTTT.

The chain links TRBV15 to TRBJ1-1, with TRBD1 identical over 12 bases. Germline values: CDR1 LNHNV, CDR2 YYDKDF (reference sequence). The CDR3 consists of 16 residues. V dropped 2 bases and J dropped 4; count of bases not matched to a gene: 5. CDR3 protein: CATSRTPGQGATEAFF. The CDR3 DNA follows: TGTGCCACCAGCAGAACACCGGGACAGGGGGCCACTGAAGCTTTCTTT.

The chain recombines TRBV5-4 with TRBJ1-1; D not certain. The germline V gene has CDR1 SGHNT and CDR2 YYREEE (reference sequence). V dropped 4 bases and J dropped 3 bases, with 10 bases sitting between them. This CDR3 is 13 amino acids long. The CDR3 nucleotides read TGTGCCAGCAGCCAAAACCGAGACACTGAAGCTTTCTTT. Encoded protein: CASSQNRDTEAFF.

V gene TRBV28 combines with J gene TRBJ1-2; D possibly corresponds to TRBD1 (6 bases). The CDR3 is 12 residues long. V was trimmed by 8 bases and J by 4 bases, leaving 11 bases between them. Looked up from germline, CDR1 is MDHEN and CDR2 is SYDVKM. The CDR3 nucleotides read TGTGCCAGCGCGGACAGACCCTATGGCTACACCTTC. Amino acids: CASADRPYGYTF.

The chain recombines TRBV20-1 with TRBJ2-3; 10 nucleotides align to TRBD1. CDR3 size: 14 residues. After removal of 2 bases from V and 6 bases from J, the junction contained 5 bases not matched to a gene. Per the germline V gene, CDR1 is DFQATT and CDR2 is SNEGSKA (reference sequence). The CDR3, as DNA: TGCAGTGCTAGATCCGGGACAGGGGCGGATACGCAGTATTTT. This codes for CSARSGTGADTQYF.

The chain employs TRBV21-1 and TRBJ2-7; TRBD1 was called by the table and not checked on the DNA. TRBV21-1 is designated a pseudogene. This CDR3 is built from 15 residues. The CDR3 protein is CASSYRDRGTYEQYF. In DNA, the CDR3 is TGTGCCAGCAGCTACCGGGACAGGGGAACCTACGAGCAGTACTTC.

The chain combines TRBV12-3 or TRBV12-4 with TRBJ1-2; D not certain. Trimming removed 5 bases from V and 5 bases from J, with 9 bases in between. The length of the CDR3 is 12 residues. The CDR3 DNA reads TGTGCCAGCAGTACGGACGGATATGGCTACACCTTC. This gives the protein CASSTDGYGYTF.

CDR3 sequence reads: CSAGDKSGALAKNIQYF. Written as DNA, the CDR3 is TGCAGTGCCGGGGACAAAAGCGGAGCGTTGGCCAAAAACATTCAGTACTTC. The rearrangement links TRBV20-1 to TRBJ2-4; maybe TRBD1 (6 bases). The germline V and J ends were trimmed by 6 bases and 1 base, with 22 bases remaining between them. The CDR3 is 17 amino acids. Germline CDR1 DFQATT, CDR2 SNEGSKA (reference sequence).

CDR3 sequence reads: CASGRGVAFF. The CDR3 DNA is TGTGCCAGCGGGCGGGGAGTAGCTTTCTTT. The V and J genes are TRBV2 and TRBJ1-1; D gene uncertain. The V gene lost 8 bases and the J gene lost 10 bases, with 11 bases spanning the gap. Germline values: CDR1 SNHLY, CDR2 FYNNEI. The CDR3 consists of 10 residues.

V usage is TRBV28 and J usage is TRBJ2-7; no clear D gene. Germline-derived CDR1 and CDR2 are MDHEN and SYDVKM. V shed 5 bases and J shed 3 bases, with 8 bases lying between them. This CDR3 spans 12 amino acids. The CDR3 loop is CASSRSIYEQYF. The CDR3 coding sequence is TGTGCCAGCAGTAGGAGTATCTACGAGCAGTACTTC.

The chain uses TRBV29-1 and TRBJ1-1, with no clear D. CDR1 is SQVTM, CDR2 ANQGSEA, per germline. The CDR3 covers 13 residues. Deletions cut 7 bases from V and 1 base from J, with 13 bases between. In DNA, the CDR3 is TGCAGCGGGAGGGCGGCCGCGAACACTGAAGCTTTCTTT. Amino acid sequence: CSGRAAANTEAFF.